These T cell receptor beta chains were read from a single sample in a study of beta chain features in type 1 diabetes. Profiled with immunoSEQ multiplex PCR; TCRdb holds only in-frame clones, not every one. The sample lists roughly 150,000 clones, approximately 10% occurring once. The sample taken for sequencing was central memory CD4+ T cells from blood. All receptors come from a young man in good health. Both conserved end residues are part of each CDR3. A D gene is named only where the DNA matches it firmly. Clone size is given for some rows only: seen once, a few or many times, or a class if the clone is expanded.

size	length	V	D	J	CDR3	DNA
NA	15	TRBV7-2	TRBD1	TRBJ1-1	CASSSVRGRDTEAFF	TGTGCCAGCAGCTCGGTCAGGGGGCGGGACACTGAAGCTTTCTTT
NA	13	TRBV28	NA	TRBJ1-2	CASSLVTNYGYTF	TGTGCCAGCAGTTTAGTTACTAACTATGGCTACACCTTC
NA	13	TRBV11-1	NA	TRBJ2-5	CASNGGFPRTQYF	TGTGCCAGCAATGGGGGCTTTCCGAGGACCCAGTACTTC
few	15	TRBV6-1	TRBD1	TRBJ2-7	CASSNLRTGAYEQYF	TGTGCCAGCAGTAACCTACGGACAGGGGCCTACGAGCAGTACTTC
few	15	TRBV19	NA	TRBJ2-5	CASSVRGIYQETQYF	TGTGCCAGTAGTGTTCGCGGAATCTATCAAGAGACCCAGTACTTC
few	16	TRBV4-1	TRBD2	TRBJ2-7	CASSQDRGGSSYEQYF	TGCGCCAGCAGCCAAGATCGTGGCGGGAGCTCCTACGAGCAGTACTTC
NA	13	TRBV5-6	NA	TRBJ1-6	CASSFDAGVNLHF	TGTGCCAGCAGCTTTGACGCAGGTGTAAACCTCCACTTT
few	15	TRBV7-3	TRBD2	TRBJ2-2	CASSSSSGRAGELFF	TGTGCCAGCAGCTCCTCTAGCGGGAGGGCCGGGGAGCTGTTTTTT
NA	16	TRBV7-8	TRBD2	TRBJ2-7	CASSLVPASGSHEQYF	TGTGCCAGCAGCTTGGTACCCGCTAGCGGGAGCCACGAGCAGTACTTC
NA	9	TRBV7-2	NA	TRBJ2-3	CASSLQGYF	TGTGCCAGCAGCTTGCAGGGGTATTTT
few	16	TRBV30	TRBD1	TRBJ2-3	CAWRGPGTGNTDTQYF	TGTGCCTGGAGGGGCCCCGGGACAGGGAACACAGATACGCAGTATTTT
many	15	TRBV7-2	NA	TRBJ2-4	CASSPGGAGKNIQYF	TGTGCCAGCAGCCCAGGGGGGGCGGGCAAAAACATTCAGTACTTC
NA	13	TRBV29-1	TRBD1	TRBJ1-3	CSVGQGVGNTIYF	TGCAGCGTTGGACAGGGTGTGGGAAACACCATATATTTT
few	8	TRBV29-1	NA	TRBJ2-7	CGDYEQYF	TGCGGAGACTACGAGCAGTACTTC
many	14	TRBV28	NA	TRBJ2-5	CASSLFGLGETQYF	TGTGCCAGCAGTTTATTCGGGCTGGGAGAGACCCAGTACTTC
many	12	TRBV11-2	NA	TRBJ2-2	CASSSDTGELFF	TGTGCCAGCAGCTCGGACACCGGGGAGCTGTTTTTT
NA	16	TRBV28	NA	TRBJ2-7	CASSLGPVGSRGEQYF	TGTGCCAGCAGTTTAGGGCCAGTGGGATCGAGGGGCGAGCAGTACTTC
many	13	TRBV6-1	NA	TRBJ1-5	CASSKTTEQPQHF	TGTGCCAGCAGTAAAACCACGGAGCAGCCCCAGCATTTT